A selection of T cell receptor beta chains follows, all from one sample in a study of T-cell reconstitution after alpha-beta-depleted transplantation in children. TCRdb reanalysed the PCR reads using MiXCR and keeps one entry per CDR3 protein. Of around 800,000 distinct CDR3 sequences listed, roughly 15% were seen once; the top ten hold about 5%. This sample comprised PBMCs, mostly from graft donor cells, obtained 360 days after TCRalphabeta/CD19-depleted stem cell transplant. Every receptor here comes from a male patient between 5 and 17 years old who had a stem cell transplant for acute lymphoblastic leukemia, so the T cells may come from the graft donor. CDR3s include the opening cysteine and the closing phenylalanine or tryptophan. Each record gives: J gene, D gene, V gene, clone size, CDR3 DNA, CDR3 protein. A D gene is named only where the DNA matches it firmly. Clone size is shown for a subset of rows, as once, few, many or a class of expanded clone.

j_call: TRBJ1-4; d_call: TRBD1; v_call: TRBV12-3/TRBV12-4; clone_size: few; cdr3_nt: TGTGCCAGCAGTTCCCGACAGGGGGTGGGTGAAAAACTGTTTTTT; cdr3_aa: CASSSRQGVGEKLFF
j_call: TRBJ2-7; d_call: TRBD2; v_call: TRBV10-3; clone_size: many; cdr3_nt: TGTGCCATCAGTGAGTCCAAGCGGGAGGGCTACGAGCAGTACTTC; cdr3_aa: CAISESKREGYEQYF
j_call: TRBJ2-3; d_call: TRBD1; v_call: TRBV4-1; clone_size: -; cdr3_nt: TGCGCCAGCAGCCAAATGGTCACAGGGGGTAGCACAGATACGCAGTATTTT; cdr3_aa: CASSQMVTGGSTDTQYF
j_call: TRBJ2-5; d_call: -; v_call: TRBV5-1; clone_size: few; cdr3_nt: TGCGCCAGCAGGTTGAAAGAGACCCAGTACTTC; cdr3_aa: CASRLKETQYF
j_call: TRBJ2-1; d_call: TRBD2; v_call: TRBV3-1; clone_size: many; cdr3_nt: TGTGCCAGCAGCCTCGGGACTAGCGGGAGTGTGGATGAGCAGTTCTTC; cdr3_aa: CASSLGTSGSVDEQFF
j_call: TRBJ2-1; d_call: -; v_call: TRBV7-6; clone_size: -; cdr3_nt: TGTGCCAGCAGCTTAGTCGACAGCAATGAGCAGTTCTTC; cdr3_aa: CASSLVDSNEQFF
j_call: TRBJ2-1; d_call: -; v_call: TRBV12-3/TRBV12-4; clone_size: few; cdr3_nt: TGTGCCAGCAGTTATGGAGTACCCAATGAGCAGTTCTTC; cdr3_aa: CASSYGVPNEQFF
j_call: TRBJ2-6; d_call: TRBD1; v_call: TRBV3-1; clone_size: once; cdr3_nt: TGTGCCAGCAGCGACAGGGGGCGGGGGGCCAACGTCCTGACTTTC; cdr3_aa: CASSDRGRGANVLTF
j_call: TRBJ2-5; d_call: TRBD2; v_call: TRBV7-9; clone_size: -; cdr3_nt: TGTGCCAGCAGCTTCGCGACTAGCGGGAGGTCAGAGACCCAGTACTTC; cdr3_aa: CASSFATSGRSETQYF
j_call: TRBJ2-7; d_call: -; v_call: TRBV12-3/TRBV12-4; clone_size: many; cdr3_nt: TGTGCCAGCAGCGGACGTAGGGTTTACGAGCAGTACTTC; cdr3_aa: CASSGRRVYEQYF
j_call: TRBJ2-5; d_call: TRBD1; v_call: TRBV5-1; clone_size: -; cdr3_nt: TGCGCCAGCAGAAGCAGGGGGCGCCTTAATGTCCAAGAGACCCAGTACTTC; cdr3_aa: CASRSRGRLNVQETQYF
j_call: TRBJ2-5; d_call: TRBD2; v_call: TRBV20-1; clone_size: -; cdr3_nt: TGCAGTGCTAAACTAGCGGGAAGAAAAGAGACCCAGTACTTC; cdr3_aa: CSAKLAGRKETQYF
j_call: TRBJ2-1; d_call: -; v_call: TRBV7-2; clone_size: -; cdr3_nt: TGTGCCAGCAGCTTGGGGGGCGGGCTGGAGTTCTTC; cdr3_aa: CASSLGGGLEFF
j_call: TRBJ2-4; d_call: TRBD2; v_call: TRBV5-1; clone_size: few; cdr3_nt: TGCGCCAGCAGCTCTGGCGGGGGGGTAGCCAAAAACATTCAGTACTTC; cdr3_aa: CASSSGGGVAKNIQYF
j_call: TRBJ2-3; d_call: TRBD2; v_call: TRBV12-3/TRBV12-4; clone_size: few; cdr3_nt: TGTGCCAGCAGCCCACTAGCGGGATACCGGACTGGCACAGATACGCAGTATTTT; cdr3_aa: CASSPLAGYRTGTDTQYF
j_call: TRBJ2-7; d_call: -; v_call: TRBV5-6; clone_size: -; cdr3_nt: TGTGCCAGCAGCCTGGCCTTCGGAGAGCAGTACTTC; cdr3_aa: CASSLAFGEQYF
j_call: TRBJ2-7; d_call: -; v_call: TRBV11-2; clone_size: -; cdr3_nt: TGTGCCAGCAGCACCCAGACTAACGGGAACTCCAACTCCTACGAGCAGTACTTC; cdr3_aa: CASSTQTNGNSNSYEQYF
j_call: TRBJ2-1; d_call: TRBD2; v_call: TRBV6-5; clone_size: few; cdr3_nt: TGTGCCAGCAAAGCGGGAGGAGGGTTTTTGAATGAGCAGTTCTTC; cdr3_aa: CASKAGGGFLNEQFF
j_call: TRBJ1-5; d_call: TRBD1; v_call: TRBV20-1; clone_size: few; cdr3_nt: TGCAGTGCTACCCCACAGGGGGGAAGCAATCAGCCCCAGCATTTT; cdr3_aa: CSATPQGGSNQPQHF
j_call: TRBJ2-7; d_call: -; v_call: TRBV27; clone_size: few; cdr3_nt: TGTGCCAGCAGTTTATGGGGACGGGGAACCTACGAGCAGTACTTC; cdr3_aa: CASSLWGRGTYEQYF
j_call: TRBJ2-3; d_call: -; v_call: TRBV5-5; clone_size: -; cdr3_nt: TGTGCTGGAGCTAACCTCACAGATACGCAGTATTTT; cdr3_aa: CAGANLTDTQYF
j_call: TRBJ1-6; d_call: -; v_call: TRBV27; clone_size: many; cdr3_nt: TGTGCCAGCAGTTTATACCGGGAGAGCTCACCCCTCCACTTT; cdr3_aa: CASSLYRESSPLHF
j_call: TRBJ2-3; d_call: TRBD2; v_call: TRBV3-1; clone_size: few; cdr3_nt: TGTGCCAGCAGCCCCAATAGCGGGAGGGCCGAATCAGATACGCAGTATTTT; cdr3_aa: CASSPNSGRAESDTQYF
j_call: TRBJ2-7; d_call: -; v_call: TRBV14; clone_size: -; cdr3_nt: TGTGCCAGCAGCGGTTACAGGGAGGACTTCCTACGGGATTCCTACGAGCAGTACTTC; cdr3_aa: CASSGYREDFLRDSYEQYF
j_call: TRBJ1-3; d_call: -; v_call: TRBV21-1; clone_size: -; cdr3_nt: TGTGCCAGCAGCAAAGTAGGGGGTCATGTCTCTGGAAACACCATATATTTT; cdr3_aa: CASSKVGGHVSGNTIYF
j_call: TRBJ1-2; d_call: -; v_call: TRBV9; clone_size: -; cdr3_nt: TGTGCCAGCAGCGTAGACCCAGGCCCCTATGGCTACACCTTC; cdr3_aa: CASSVDPGPYGYTF
j_call: TRBJ2-7; d_call: -; v_call: TRBV4-1; clone_size: few; cdr3_nt: TGCGCCAGCAGCCAACTAGGGAGAGGGGAGCAGTACTTC; cdr3_aa: CASSQLGRGEQYF
j_call: TRBJ2-7; d_call: TRBD1; v_call: TRBV19; clone_size: few; cdr3_nt: TGTGCCAGTAGTATATTTGGGGACAGACTATACGAGCAGTACTTC; cdr3_aa: CASSIFGDRLYEQYF
j_call: TRBJ1-5; d_call: -; v_call: TRBV29-1; clone_size: -; cdr3_nt: TGCAGCGTTGAAACGGGTTCCCATCAGCCCCAGCATTTT; cdr3_aa: CSVETGSHQPQHF
j_call: TRBJ2-6; d_call: -; v_call: TRBV6-1; clone_size: few; cdr3_nt: TGTGCCAGCACCCTCTTCAATCGGGGGACTGGGGCCAACGTCCTGACTTTC; cdr3_aa: CASTLFNRGTGANVLTF
j_call: TRBJ2-7; d_call: TRBD2; v_call: TRBV29-1; clone_size: few; cdr3_nt: TGCAGCGTGGACGGGGGGTCCTTAGGCACCTACGAGCAGTACTTC; cdr3_aa: CSVDGGSLGTYEQYF
j_call: TRBJ2-7; d_call: TRBD2; v_call: TRBV12-3/TRBV12-4; clone_size: few; cdr3_nt: TGTGCCAGCACCCTCACTAGCGGGATCTACGAGCAGTACTTC; cdr3_aa: CASTLTSGIYEQYF
j_call: TRBJ1-4; d_call: -; v_call: TRBV5-1; clone_size: -; cdr3_nt: TGCGCCAGCAGCTTCTCCGGGGGATCTAATGAAAAACTGTTTTTT; cdr3_aa: CASSFSGGSNEKLFF
j_call: TRBJ2-2; d_call: TRBD2; v_call: TRBV12-3/TRBV12-4; clone_size: -; cdr3_nt: TGTGCCAGCAGGAGACTAGCCACCGGGGAGCTGTTTTTT; cdr3_aa: CASRRLATGELFF
j_call: TRBJ2-3; d_call: -; v_call: TRBV24-1; clone_size: few; cdr3_nt: TGTGCCACCAGTGATTTCACCCCCCACACAGATACGCAGTATTTT; cdr3_aa: CATSDFTPHTDTQYF
j_call: TRBJ2-3; d_call: TRBD2; v_call: TRBV7-9; clone_size: -; cdr3_nt: TGTGCCAGCAGCCCAGACGGACTAGCGGGAGAGGGTACGCAGTATTTT; cdr3_aa: CASSPDGLAGEGTQYF
j_call: TRBJ2-3; d_call: -; v_call: TRBV29-1; clone_size: few; cdr3_nt: TGCAGCGTGGCGACAGACTTAACTAGCACAGATACGCAGTATTTT; cdr3_aa: CSVATDLTSTDTQYF
j_call: TRBJ2-5; d_call: -; v_call: TRBV29-1; clone_size: few; cdr3_nt: TGCAGCGTTGACTTCAGGGGACGGGAGACGGGGCAGGAGACCCAGTACTTC; cdr3_aa: CSVDFRGRETGQETQYF
j_call: TRBJ2-1; d_call: TRBD2; v_call: TRBV7-4; clone_size: -; cdr3_nt: TGTGCCAGCAGGTTATCACTAGCGGGAGTAGGGGCAACCTACAATGAGCAGTTCTTC; cdr3_aa: CASRLSLAGVGATYNEQFF
j_call: TRBJ2-7; d_call: -; v_call: TRBV19; clone_size: few; cdr3_nt: TGTGCCAGTAGTGGGATCCGGCAGCCCTACGAGCAGTACTTC; cdr3_aa: CASSGIRQPYEQYF
j_call: TRBJ2-7; d_call: TRBD2; v_call: TRBV4-2; clone_size: -; cdr3_nt: TGTGCCAGCAGCCAAGGCCTCCGCGGGAGACACTCCTCCTACGAGCAGTACTTC; cdr3_aa: CASSQGLRGRHSSYEQYF
j_call: TRBJ2-7; d_call: TRBD1; v_call: TRBV5-6; clone_size: -; cdr3_nt: TGTGCCAGCAGCTTGACAGGGGGCGAGCAGTACTTC; cdr3_aa: CASSLTGGEQYF
j_call: TRBJ2-6; d_call: -; v_call: TRBV5-1; clone_size: -; cdr3_nt: TGCGCCAGCAGTCCGATAGTGAGCTCTGGGGCCAACGTCCTGACTTTC; cdr3_aa: CASSPIVSSGANVLTF
j_call: TRBJ1-1; d_call: TRBD1; v_call: TRBV7-3; clone_size: -; cdr3_nt: TGTGCCAGTAGCGGGACAGGGGGCGGACCGAACACTGAAGCTTTCTTT; cdr3_aa: CASSGTGGGPNTEAFF
j_call: TRBJ2-1; d_call: -; v_call: TRBV20-1; clone_size: -; cdr3_nt: TGCAGTGCTAGAGATCCTAGCTCCGAGGATGAGCAGTTCTTC; cdr3_aa: CSARDPSSEDEQFF
j_call: TRBJ2-7; d_call: TRBD2; v_call: TRBV4-1; clone_size: -; cdr3_nt: TGCGCCAGCAGCCACCTTACCGGGACTAGCGGCTCCTACGAGCAGTACTTC; cdr3_aa: CASSHLTGTSGSYEQYF
j_call: TRBJ2-2; d_call: TRBD2; v_call: TRBV20-1; clone_size: few; cdr3_nt: TGCAGTGCTAGAGATAAGCCGGGAGGGTCCACCGGGGAGCTGTTTTTT; cdr3_aa: CSARDKPGGSTGELFF
j_call: TRBJ1-2; d_call: -; v_call: TRBV7-8; clone_size: few; cdr3_nt: TGTGCCAGCAGACGGAGTCGTGAGGGCTTCCATGGCTACACCTTC; cdr3_aa: CASRRSREGFHGYTF
j_call: TRBJ2-5; d_call: TRBD2; v_call: TRBV20-1; clone_size: many; cdr3_nt: TGCAGTGCTACCTTCTGGGGGGAGGGCCTAGGGGAGACCCAGTACTTC; cdr3_aa: CSATFWGEGLGETQYF
j_call: TRBJ2-2; d_call: -; v_call: TRBV7-3; clone_size: -; cdr3_nt: TGTGCCAGCAGCTTAACGAGGCTGGGGAAGACCGGGGAGCTGTTTTTT; cdr3_aa: CASSLTRLGKTGELFF
j_call: TRBJ2-2; d_call: TRBD2; v_call: TRBV27; clone_size: -; cdr3_nt: TGTGCCAGCAGTGAAGCGGGGGTGAACACCGGGGAGCTGTTTTTT; cdr3_aa: CASSEAGVNTGELFF
j_call: TRBJ2-1; d_call: -; v_call: TRBV12-3/TRBV12-4; clone_size: -; cdr3_nt: TGTGCCAGCAGGGGACTCTACTACAATGAGCAGTTCTTC; cdr3_aa: CASRGLYYNEQFF
j_call: TRBJ2-7; d_call: -; v_call: TRBV4-1; clone_size: -; cdr3_nt: TGCGCCAGCAGCCCAATGAGGGACAACTACGAGCAGTACTTC; cdr3_aa: CASSPMRDNYEQYF
j_call: TRBJ2-2; d_call: -; v_call: TRBV6-5; clone_size: many; cdr3_nt: TGTGCCAGCAGTACCGGGCCCTCGGCCGGGGAGCTGTTTTTT; cdr3_aa: CASSTGPSAGELFF
j_call: TRBJ2-1; d_call: -; v_call: TRBV6-8; clone_size: -; cdr3_nt: TGTGCCAGCACCTCCCCGGGCGGCGAGCAGTTCTTC; cdr3_aa: CASTSPGGEQFF